Listed below are T cell receptor beta chains from one sample, sequenced in a study of blood T cell repertoires in COVID-19. Clones were read by immunoSEQ multiplex PCR, and TCRdb kept only the in-frame ones, dropping some. The sample shows some 290,000 clones, roughly 90% of them seen only once. Sequences were obtained from peripheral blood. These receptors originate from a woman in her 40s with COVID-19, enrolled during active disease. Each CDR3 is given with its conserved first and last residue. D genes are given only for firm matches. The size entry is marked missing in some rows and otherwise reads once, few, many or a size class.

d_gene,v_gene,abundance,j_gene,CDR3aa,CDR3nt
TRBD2,TRBV4-2,.,TRBJ2-1,CASSPRLAGEHNEQFF,TGTGCCAGCAGCCCCCGACTAGCGGGAGAGCACAATGAGCAGTTCTTC
.,TRBV4-3,.,TRBJ2-6,CASSQFQGSGANVLTF,TGCGCCAGCAGCCAATTTCAGGGCTCTGGGGCCAACGTCCTGACTTTC
TRBD1,TRBV5-4,once,TRBJ2-3,CASSLDRQGGADTQYF,TGTGCCAGCAGCTTGGATAGACAGGGGGGTGCAGATACGCAGTATTTT
.,TRBV19,.,TRBJ1-2,CASRSLSGDGNGYTF,TGTGCCAGTAGAAGCCTCTCAGGGGATGGAAATGGCTACACCTTC
.,TRBV5-1,.,TRBJ2-3,CASRLAADTQYF,TGCGCCAGCAGGCTAGCTGCGGATACGCAGTATTTT
.,TRBV19,.,TRBJ1-3,CASSPPGSSGNTIYF,TGTGCCAGTAGTCCGCCAGGCAGCTCTGGAAACACCATATATTTT
.,TRBV7-2,.,TRBJ1-5,CASSSGWDQPQHF,TGTGCCAGCAGCTCCGGGTGGGATCAGCCCCAGCATTTT
.,TRBV27,.,TRBJ2-1,CASSIDRYNEQFF,TGTGCCAGCAGTATAGACAGGTACAATGAGCAGTTCTTC
TRBD1,TRBV10-3,.,TRBJ2-7,CAISESQGTGVGQYF,TGTGCCATCAGTGAGTCTCAGGGGACAGGGGTCGGGCAGTACTTC
.,TRBV2,.,TRBJ1-6,CASSNREGYNLHF,TGTGCCAGCAGCAACAGGGAGGGTTATAACCTCCACTTT
.,TRBV19,.,TRBJ2-5,CASSITQGGETQYF,TGTGCCAGTAGTATAACCCAGGGAGGAGAGACCCAGTACTTC
TRBD1,TRBV19,.,TRBJ1-2,CASSILSGQGSGYTF,TGTGCCAGTAGTATTTTGTCGGGACAGGGAAGTGGCTACACCTTC
.,TRBV6-4,.,TRBJ2-3,CASSYNLFTDTQYF,TGTGCCAGCAGCTATAACCTGTTCACAGATACGCAGTATTTT
.,TRBV29-1,.,TRBJ2-2,CSVSLVGVTGELFF,TGCAGCGTCTCCTTGGTGGGCGTCACCGGGGAGCTGTTTTTT
TRBD2,TRBV4-2,.,TRBJ2-3,CASSQRLAGDADTQYF,TGTGCCAGCAGCCAAAGACTAGCGGGGGACGCAGATACGCAGTATTTT
TRBD2,TRBV11-1,.,TRBJ2-7,CASSFGTRDEQYF,TGTGCCAGCAGCTTCGGGACTAGGGACGAGCAGTACTTC
.,TRBV7-8,.,TRBJ2-5,CASSLRVSETQYF,TGTGCCAGCAGCTTGAGGGTATCAGAGACCCAGTACTTC
TRBD2,TRBV3-1/TRBV3-2,.,TRBJ2-5,CASSHPSGGRGTQYF,TGTGCCAGCAGCCACCCTAGCGGGGGACGGGGGACCCAGTACTTC
.,TRBV5-1,few,TRBJ1-6,CASSLEDPTGPTPLHF,TGCGCCAGCAGCTTGGAAGACCCGACAGGCCCTACACCCCTCCACTTT
.,TRBV4-1,.,TRBJ2-1,CASSQDLGGNEQFF,TGCGCCAGCAGCCAAGATCTCGGGGGCAATGAGCAGTTCTTC
.,TRBV9,.,TRBJ1-1,CASNPLGGRTEAFF,TGTGCCAGCAACCCTTTGGGAGGGAGGACTGAAGCTTTCTTT
.,TRBV19,.,TRBJ2-3,CASSIQGIDTQYF,TGTGCCAGTAGTATCCAGGGGATAGATACGCAGTATTTT
.,TRBV5-4,.,TRBJ2-2,CASSLFAGRKNTGELFF,TGTGCCAGCAGCTTGTTCGCGGGGCGGAAGAACACCGGGGAGCTGTTTTTT
TRBD1,TRBV6-6,.,TRBJ1-1,CASSIGQGVMGTEAFF,TGTGCCAGCAGTATCGGACAGGGCGTTATGGGCACTGAAGCTTTCTTT